Presented here are 25 T cell receptor beta chains from one specimen sequenced in a study of T cells in Graves' hyperthyroidism and ophthalmopathy. The source material, RNA transcripts, was used to amplify TCR beta CDR3 regions. The primer set for the first-round RT-PCR of the TCR CDR3 was HTBI. MiXCR was run by TCRdb on the multiplex PCR reads, yielding one entry per CDR3 protein. The sample lists some 270,000 distinct CDR3 sequences, roughly 14% occurring once. Material: blood. The origin of the receptors is a woman aged 25 to 39 with Graves' hyperthyroidism that later progressed to Graves' ophthalmopathy.

This clonotype was seen many times. J is TRBJ1-5 and V is TRBV27, with 11 bases that match TRBD1. Germline assignment: CDR1 MNHEY and CDR2 SMNVEV (reference sequence). The CDR3 covers 18 residues. The J segment lost 6 bases and the V segment lost 5 bases, leaving 15 bases of the junction unmatched. Here the CDR3 DNA reads TGTGCCAGCAGTCCAACGGACAGGGGGCGTGGTTCTGGTCAGCCCCAGCATTTT. Amino acids: CASSPTDRGRGSGQPQHF.

This clonotype was found many times. The genes are TRBV7-2 and TRBJ2-7; D gene ambiguous. The CDR3 is 13 residues long. CDR1 SGHTA and CDR2 FQGNSA come from the germline V gene. V shed 4 bases and J shed 1 base, with 8 bases lying between them. The CDR3 loop is CASSSTVSYEQYF. Written as DNA, the CDR3 is TGTGCCAGCAGCTCCACAGTTTCCTACGAGCAGTACTTC.

This clonotype was detected ten times or more. The V gene is TRBV20-1, the J gene TRBJ1-1; perhaps TRBD1 as D (5 bases). Trimming removed 1 base at V and 6 bases at J, with 15 bases between. This CDR3 spans 14 amino acids. Looked up from germline, CDR1 is DFQATT and CDR2 is SNEGSKA (reference sequence). The CDR3 nucleotides are TGCAGTGCTAGAGCCACCCTCAGGGTCGCTGAAGCTTTCTTT. It specifies CSARATLRVAEAFF.

This clonotype was seen only a few times. The V gene is TRBV11-3, the J gene TRBJ2-1, with 8 bases matching TRBD1. Germline V gives CDR1 SGHNT, CDR2 YENEEA. V was pared by 5 bases and J by 8 bases, with 8 bases of the junction left unmatched. The CDR3 is made up of 14 amino acids. DNA of the CDR3: TGTGCCAGCAGCCCCTCCCCGGACAGGGATGAGCAGTTCTTC. Translated, it gives CASSPSPDRDEQFF.

This clonotype was seen more than once but under ten times. Given a much more abundant clone one base away, this may be a read error. The J gene is TRBJ2-7, the V gene TRBV28; tentative D call: TRBD1 (6 bases). CDR3 length: 14 residues. Between the trimmed V and J ends, which lost 11 bases and 2 bases, there was a span of 19 bases. CDR1 is MDHEN and CDR2 is SYDVKM in the germline V gene. In DNA form, the CDR3 reads TGTGCCGGCAACGAACAGGGTAATCCCTACGAGCAGTACTTC. Translated, it gives CAGNEQGNPYEQYF.

Ten or more counts support this clonotype. This chain uses TRBV9 with TRBJ1-4, with D perhaps matching TRBD1 (5 bases). The length of the CDR3 is 15 residues. CDR1 and CDR2 (germline): SGDLS, YYNGEE. The germline V and J ends were trimmed by 4 bases and 4 bases, with 14 bases remaining between them. CDR3 in DNA: TGTGCCAGCAGCCTGGTCGGGAGGGGTAATGAAAAACTGTTTTTT. This codes for CASSLVGRGNEKLFF.

At least ten counts were recorded for this clonotype. This chain links TRBV4-1 with TRBJ1-1; TRBD1 matches 7 bases. With 4 bases clipped from V and 5 bases from J, the junction kept 16 bases outside the gene matches. The CDR3 runs 17 residues. Germline loops: CDR1 MGHRA, CDR2 YSYEKL. CDR3 DNA sequence: TGCGCCAGCAGCCCACGGACAGGTGGCACTCGAGGGACTGAAGCTTTCTTT. Translation gives CASSPRTGGTRGTEAFF.

The chain recombines TRBV6-1 with TRBJ2-7, with 8 bases identical to TRBD2. This CDR3 spans 14 amino acids. CDR1 is MNHNS and CDR2 is SASEGT in the germline V gene. V shed 8 bases and J 3 bases; nucleotides not matched to a gene: 9. The CDR3 bases are TGTGCCAGCCGGTACGGGAGGGCCAACTACGAGCAGTACTTC. It codes for CASRYGRANYEQYF.

This clonotype was found many times. This rearrangement joins TRBV27 to TRBJ1-5; D remains ambiguous. The CDR3 covers 16 residues. CDR1 and CDR2 (germline): MNHEY, SMNVEV (reference sequence). Trimming removed 5 bases at V and 1 base at J, with 15 bases between. CDR3: CASSPWEGWSNQPQHF. CDR3 in DNA: TGTGCCAGCAGTCCCTGGGAGGGTTGGAGCAATCAGCCCCAGCATTTT.

Concerning this clonotype: An end of the junction does not agree with germline; a read error may underlie this. The chain combines TRBV24-1 with TRBJ2-1; D gene unclear. The V gene's germline CDR1 is KGHDR and CDR2 SFDVKD. This CDR3 spans 13 amino acids. Here the CDR3 reads CATSDSPTSEQLF. DNA of the CDR3: TGTGCCACCAGTGATTCCCCGACCTCTGAGCAGCTCTTC.

The sample holds many counts of this clonotype. The V call is TRBV6-2 or TRBV6-3, the J call TRBJ2-1; D is perhaps TRBD2 (5 bases). This CDR3 comprises 15 residues. Germline values: CDR1 MNHEY, CDR2 SVGEGT. Trimming took off 6 bases at V and 6 bases at J, with 18 bases between the two ends. The CDR3 region has the DNA TGTGCCAGCAGGCCCCTAAGCGGCCCCCTCAATGAGCAGTTCTTC. The encoded protein is CASRPLSGPLNEQFF.

The chain combines TRBV5-8 with TRBJ1-2; no clear D. V was shortened by 4 bases and J by 9 bases, with 13 bases between the two germline ends. The germline gives CDR1 SGHTS, CDR2 YDEGEE. The CDR3 is 12 amino acids. The CDR3 spells CASSVGLLRYTF. The CDR3 bases are TGTGCCAGCAGCGTCGGGCTGTTGCGCTACACCTTC.

In regard to this clonotype: A much larger clone differs by one base, so this may be a read error. In this CDR3 the conserved last residue, phenylalanine or tryptophan, is missing, so a read error is likely. The chain carries TRBV7-9 and TRBJ1-1; D may be TRBD1 (6 bases). V gave up 3 bases and J gave up 4 bases, with 21 bases separating them. CDR1 is SEHNR and CDR2 is FQNEAQ in the germline V gene (reference sequence). This CDR3 contains 17 residues. The CDR3 coding sequence is TGTGCCAGCAGCTTGGCCCTTGCTGGGGGCATGGGCACTGAAGCTTTCTCT. Its protein product is CASSLALAGGMGTEAFS.

This clonotype was seen more than once but under ten times. This sequence may be a read error, since a much larger clone differs from it by one base. V and J are TRBV2 and TRBJ2-7; 8 nucleotides line up with TRBD2. The CDR3 loop spans 15 amino acids. V trimming: 6 bases; J trimming: 5 bases; junction bases outside the gene matches: 12. Germline lookup yields CDR1 SNHLY and CDR2 FYNNEI. CDR3 loop: CASSASRGGLHEQYF. DNA of the CDR3: TGTGCCAGCAGCGCTTCACGGGGGGGGTTGCACGAGCAGTACTTC.

This clonotype showed up just a few times. The V gene is TRBV6-2 or TRBV6-3, the J gene TRBJ2-6; 7 nucleotides match TRBD1. V was pared by 4 bases and J by 0 bases, with 12 bases of the junction left unmatched. The CDR3 sequence is 19 residues long. Germline CDR1 is MNHEY and CDR2 is SVGEGT. For the CDR3, the DNA is TGTGCCAGCAGTTTCTTTACAGGGGATGCCCGCTCTGGGGCCAACGTCCTGACTTTC. Its translation: CASSFFTGDARSGANVLTF.

This clonotype appeared many times. The chain has TRBV7-2 and TRBJ2-7; TRBD2 matches 9 bases. CDR1 SGHTA and CDR2 FQGNSA come from the germline V gene. CDR3 length: 16 amino acids. V lost 1 base and J lost 4; bases outside the gene matches: 8. CDR3 nucleotides: TGTGCCAGCAGCTTAGGGGGGACTAGCTCAGTATACGAGCAGTACTTC. It specifies CASSLGGTSSVYEQYF.

As for this clonotype: A clone one base away is much larger, so this may be a read error. This chain connects TRBV7-2 to TRBJ2-5; D call uncertain. This CDR3 comprises 13 residues. CDR1 and CDR2 from the germline V gene are SGHTA and FQGNSA. The CDR3 region has the DNA TGTGCCCGCAGCCCCCGTCACCAAGAGACCCAGTACTTC. Protein product: CARSPRHQETQYF.

This clonotype appeared many times. V and J are TRBV6-2 or TRBV6-3 and TRBJ1-2, with D hard to call. CDR1 is MNHEY and CDR2 is SVGEGT in the germline V gene. This CDR3 has 14 residues. V gave up 7 bases and J gave up 8 bases, with 20 bases separating them. CDR3 sequence reads: CASTDSRTVRGYTF. For the CDR3, the DNA is TGTGCCAGCACAGACTCCCGGACCGTTCGCGGCTACACCTTC.

The table lists this clonotype with a few counts. The chain joins TRBV12-3 or TRBV12-4 to TRBJ2-1, with 10 positions matching TRBD2. V was pared by 5 bases and J by 5 bases, with 6 bases of the junction left unmatched. The CDR3 consists of 15 residues. CDR3 region: CASSRRTSGNNEQFF. The CDR3 DNA reads as TGTGCCAGCAGTCGCCGGACTAGCGGAAACAATGAGCAGTTCTTC.

Ten or more counts support this clonotype. V and J are TRBV7-2 and TRBJ1-1; D is ambiguous. This CDR3 region has 15 residues. V gave up 7 bases and J gave up 4 bases, with 19 bases separating them. Germline values: CDR1 SGHTA, CDR2 FQGNSA. The CDR3 sequence is CASTPYPTTVTEAFF. CDR3 coding DNA: TGTGCCAGCACCCCTTACCCGACGACGGTCACTGAAGCTTTCTTT. The whole variable domain, remainder taken from reference TRBV7-2 and TRBJ1-1, is GAGVSQSPSNKVTEKGKDVELRCDPISGHTALYWYRQSLGQGLEFLIYFQGNSAPDKSGLPSDRFSAERTGGSVSTLTIQRTQQEDSAVYLCASTPYPTTVTEAFFGQGTRLTVV.

The genes are TRBV6-2 or TRBV6-3 and TRBJ2-7; D gene ambiguous. The CDR3 sequence is 15 residues long. Germline V gene data show CDR1 as MNHEY and CDR2 as SVGEGT. V shed 3 bases and J shed 1 base, with 13 bases lying between them. The CDR3 region is CASSYPQTPSYEQYF. DNA of the CDR3: TGTGCCAGCAGTTATCCCCAGACACCTTCCTACGAGCAGTACTTC.

The chain uses TRBV5-1 and TRBJ2-1, with TRBD1 matching over 7 bases. The CDR3 contains 15 residues. Germline V gene data show CDR1 as SGHRS and CDR2 as YFSETQ. V was pared by 1 base and J by 8 bases, with 9 bases of the junction left unmatched. The CDR3 bases are TGCGCCAGCAGCTTGCTCAGGGGGTACACGGATGAGCAGTTCTTC. Amino acid sequence: CASSLLRGYTDEQFF.

This clonotype was detected ten times or more. The chain recombines TRBV9 with TRBJ1-2; possible D gene TRBD1, 5 bases. V lost 1 base and J lost 0, with 16 bases in between. Germline V gives CDR1 SGDLS, CDR2 YYNGEE. CDR3 length: 17 residues. In DNA, the CDR3 is TGTGCCAGCAGCGTATCCTGGGGGGGGTGGTCTAACTATGGCTACACCTTC. Protein: CASSVSWGGWSNYGYTF.

This clonotype was seen at least ten times. The chain uses TRBV6-5 and TRBJ1-5; unclear D gene. Trimming removed 2 bases from V and 4 bases from J, with 9 bases in between. CDR3 length: 14 amino acids. The germline gives CDR1 MNHEY, CDR2 SVGAGI. CDR3 sequence reads: CASSYRSTNQPQHF. As DNA, the CDR3 is TGTGCCAGCAGTTACAGGTCGACTAATCAGCCCCAGCATTTT.

This clonotype was recorded at least ten times. The V and J genes are TRBV3-1 and TRBJ2-1; 7 nucleotides line up with TRBD2. V was clipped by 4 bases and J by 4 bases; unmatched bases: 4. CDR3 length: 14 amino acids. Germline V CDR1 and CDR2: LGHDT, YNNKEL (reference sequence). CDR3 sequence: CASSLAGVYNEQFF. CDR3 nucleotides: TGTGCCAGCAGCCTTGCGGGAGTATACAATGAGCAGTTCTTC.